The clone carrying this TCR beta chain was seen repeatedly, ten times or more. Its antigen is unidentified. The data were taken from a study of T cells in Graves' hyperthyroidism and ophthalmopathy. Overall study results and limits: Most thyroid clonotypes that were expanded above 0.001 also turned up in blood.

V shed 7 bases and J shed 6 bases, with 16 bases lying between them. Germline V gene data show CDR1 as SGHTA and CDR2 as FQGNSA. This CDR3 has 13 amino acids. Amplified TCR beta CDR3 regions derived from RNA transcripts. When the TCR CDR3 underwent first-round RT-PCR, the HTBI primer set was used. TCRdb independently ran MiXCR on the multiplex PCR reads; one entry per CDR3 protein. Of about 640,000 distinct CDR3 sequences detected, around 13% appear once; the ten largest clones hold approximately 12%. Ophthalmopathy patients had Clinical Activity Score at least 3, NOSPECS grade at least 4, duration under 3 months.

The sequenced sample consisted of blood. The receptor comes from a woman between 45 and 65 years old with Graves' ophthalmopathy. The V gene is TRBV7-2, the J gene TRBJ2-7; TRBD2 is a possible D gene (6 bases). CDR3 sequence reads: CASTLGGPGEQYF. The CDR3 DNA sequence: TGTGCCAGCACCCTCGGGGGTCCCGGCGAGCAGTACTTC.